This T cell receptor beta chain was recovered during a study of T-cell reconstitution after alpha-beta-depleted transplantation in children. During its preparation, the TCRbeta library received unique molecular identifiers. Each CDR3 protein gets one entry after TCRdb re-called the PCR reads with MiXCR. The sample has under 450,000 distinct CDR3 sequences; about an eighth are singletons. The CDR3 is 14 amino acids. The V gene lost 3 bases and the J gene lost 4 bases, with 11 bases spanning the gap. The J gene is TRBJ2-3, the V gene TRBV12-3 or TRBV12-4, with D perhaps TRBD1 or TRBD2 (5 bases each). The starting material was PBMCs, obtained from the stem cell graft. This TCR derives from a human donor who donated a stem cell graft to a child with Fanconi anemia. CDR3 protein: CASSFTGPADTQYF. The DNA of the CDR3 is TGTGCCAGCAGTTTTACGGGGCCGGCAGATACGCAGTATTTT.